These 29 T cell receptor beta chains came from one sample sequenced in a study of T cells in Graves' hyperthyroidism and ophthalmopathy. The CDR3 regions of TCR beta were amplified from RNA transcripts. First-round RT-PCR of the TCR CDR3 relied on the HTBI primer set. Each CDR3 protein gets one entry after TCRdb re-called the multiplex PCR reads with MiXCR. The sample holds 220,000 or so distinct CDR3 sequences, about 15% seen once. The sequenced sample consisted of blood. These receptor sequences come from a woman aged 18-29 years with Graves' ophthalmopathy.

This clonotype was seen many times. V is TRBV6-1 and J is TRBJ2-7; 11 bases match TRBD1. This CDR3 is built from 14 residues. The trim removed 5 bases at V and 7 bases at J, leaving 7 bases unmatched. In germline, CDR1 is MNHNS, CDR2 SASEGT. CDR3 amino acids: CASSSKDRGREQYF. The CDR3 nucleotides are TGTGCCAGCAGTTCCAAGGACAGGGGGCGTGAGCAGTACTTC.

This chain connects TRBV5-8 to TRBJ2-7; D is undetermined. The CDR3 is 16 amino acids. Germline V CDR1 and CDR2: SGHTS, YDEGEE. V lost 2 bases and J lost 3, with 18 bases in between. The CDR3, as DNA: TGTGCCAGCAGCTTCAAGAGGTCGGGCGGAGTCTACGAGCAGTACTTC. As protein: CASSFKRSGGVYEQYF.

The table lists this clonotype with many counts. The chain uses TRBV6-1 and TRBJ2-5, with 11 nucleotides matching TRBD2. CDR1 and CDR2 from the germline V gene are MNHNS and SASEGT. V trimming: 8 bases; J trimming: 2 bases; junction bases outside the gene matches: 7. This CDR3 spans 15 amino acids. CDR3 residues: CASGGLADLQETQYF. The CDR3 DNA sequence: TGTGCCAGCGGGGGACTAGCGGATCTTCAAGAGACCCAGTACTTC.

This clonotype appeared many times. V and J are TRBV5-4 and TRBJ2-7, with D possibly being TRBD1 (5 bases). Trimming removed 5 bases at V and 2 bases at J, with 11 bases between. CDR1 and CDR2 from the germline V gene are SGHNT and YYREEE (reference sequence). The CDR3 is 13 residues long. The CDR3 sequence: CASSWGIPYEQYF. The CDR3, as DNA: TGTGCCAGCAGTTGGGGCATACCCTACGAGCAGTACTTC.

This clonotype was detected ten times or more. V and J are TRBV4-1 and TRBJ1-5; D is uncertain. Germline lookup yields CDR1 MGHRA and CDR2 YSYEKL. The CDR3 length is 15 residues. Trimming shortened V by 4 bases and J by 4 bases, and 14 bases separated the two germline ends. This CDR3 reads CASSLGRSRNQPQHF. The CDR3 DNA reads as TGCGCCAGCAGCCTCGGACGTAGCCGAAATCAGCCCCAGCATTTT.

This clonotype showed up many times. J is TRBJ2-1 and V is TRBV12-3 or TRBV12-4; D is unresolved. This CDR3 has 13 residues. Trimming left V 5 bases short and J 8 bases short, with 13 bases between. CDR3: CASSPPSLHEQFF. CDR3 sequence (DNA): TGTGCCAGCAGTCCCCCCAGCTTGCATGAGCAGTTCTTC.

On this clonotype itself: Possible read error: a much larger clone is one base away. The chain recombines TRBV7-2 with TRBJ1-1; D gene uncertain. The V gene lost 3 bases and the J gene lost 0 bases, with 14 bases spanning the gap. The germline V gene has CDR1 SGHTA and CDR2 FQGNSA. The length of the CDR3 is 16 residues. CDR3 nucleotide sequence: TGTACCAGCAGCTTTATTCAGGAACCGCTGAACACTGAAGCTTTCTTT. Amino acids: CTSSFIQEPLNTEAFF. Complete variable domain (other parts from reference TRBV7-2 and TRBJ1-1): GAGVSQSPSNKVTEKGKDVELRCDPISGHTALYWYRQSLGQGLEFLIYFQGNSAPDKSGLPSDRFSAERTGGSVSTLTIQRTQQEDSAVYLCTSSFIQEPLNTEAFFGQGTRLTVV.

This clonotype was counted ten times or more. The chain uses TRBV13 and TRBJ2-2; 9 bases are a match to TRBD1. The ends lost 10 bases at V and 4 bases at J; junction bases unmatched: 10. CDR3 length equals 15 residues. In germline, CDR1 is PRHDT, CDR2 FYEKMQ (reference sequence). The CDR3 spells CATPRRDRVTGELFF. The CDR3 nucleotides are TGTGCCACCCCACGGCGGGACAGGGTCACCGGGGAGCTGTTTTTT. The whole variable domain, remainder taken from reference TRBV13 and TRBJ2-2, is AAGVIQSPRHLIKEKRETATLKCYPIPRHDTVYWYQQGPGQDPQFLISFYEKMQSDKGSIPDRFSAQQFSDYHSELNMSSLELGDSALYFCATPRRDRVTGELFFGEGSRLTVL.

Ten or more counts support this clonotype. The chain carries TRBV12-3 or TRBV12-4 and TRBJ2-2; D remains unclear. CDR3 length: 15 residues. V was trimmed by 3 bases and J by 6 bases, leaving 14 bases between them. The CDR3 DNA follows: TGTGCCAGCAGTTTGTTAGGCCGGATCGCCGGGGAGCTGTTTTTT. Its translation is CASSLLGRIAGELFF.

Details on this clonotype: A much bigger clone sits one base away, suggesting this may be a read error. This chain connects TRBV7-9 to TRBJ2-3, with D unclear. CDR1 and CDR2 from the germline V gene are SEHNR and FQNEAQ (reference sequence). The CDR3 runs to 13 residues. CDR3 amino acids: CASSSLSTDAQYF. CDR3 DNA sequence: TGTGCCAGCAGCTCTCTTAGCACAGATGCGCAGTATTTT.

This clonotype has a count of ten or more. The chain has TRBV28 and TRBJ2-3, with 9 bases that match TRBD2. The CDR3 is 16 amino acids. Germline V gene sequence: CDR1 MDHEN, CDR2 SYDVKM. After removal of 3 bases from V and 0 bases from J, the junction contained 4 bases not matched to a gene. As DNA, the CDR3 is TGTGCCAGCAGTTTTCCGGCGGGGGGGAGCACAGATACGCAGTATTTT. Its translation is CASSFPAGGSTDTQYF.

This clonotype was detected ten times or more. This chain joins TRBV7-3 and TRBJ1-1; 8 positions agree with TRBD1. The germline V gene has CDR1 SGHTA and CDR2 FQGTGA. With V trimmed by 6 bases and J by 1 base, 7 bases remained unmatched. The CDR3 spans 15 residues. The chain's CDR3 is CASRPGGFGNTEAFF. CDR3 in DNA: TGTGCCAGCAGGCCAGGGGGCTTTGGGAACACTGAAGCTTTCTTT.

This clonotype was observed at least ten times. This chain uses TRBV18 with TRBJ2-7; 10 bases match TRBD2. The length of the CDR3 is 21 residues. V trimming: 1 base; J trimming: 1 base; junction bases outside the gene matches: 19. In germline, CDR1 is KGHSH, CDR2 LQKENI. The CDR3 nucleotides read TGTGCCAGCTCACCACGATATGGACTAGCGGCGAATAGGGAGAGGTCCTACGAGCAGTACTTC. Translation: CASSPRYGLAANRERSYEQYF.

This clonotype was counted many times. The chain has TRBV29-1 and TRBJ2-5, with 7 bases aligning to TRBD2. The germline V gene encodes CDR1 SQVTM and CDR2 ANQGSEA. The V segment lost 0 bases and the J segment 1 base; nucleotides outside the gene matches: 5. The CDR3 spans 15 residues. The CDR3 sequence is CSVEDFGEGQETQYF. CDR3 sequence (DNA): TGCAGCGTTGAAGATTTCGGGGAGGGCCAAGAGACCCAGTACTTC.

This clonotype was seen at least ten times. The genes are TRBV12-3 or TRBV12-4 and TRBJ2-1; D call uncertain. The CDR3 runs to 13 residues. V lost 6 bases and J 5 bases, leaving 11 bases between the germline ends. This CDR3 is CASRPTVNNEQFF. CDR3 coding DNA: TGTGCCAGCAGGCCCACAGTGAACAATGAGCAGTTCTTC.

This clonotype was found many times. The chain uses TRBV7-9 and TRBJ2-1; no clear D. The CDR3 covers 16 residues. V was trimmed by 4 bases and J by 0 bases, leaving 13 bases between them. Looked up from germline, CDR1 is SEHNR and CDR2 is FQNEAQ (reference sequence). CDR3 coding DNA: TGTGCCAGCAGCTCTCGGACGGTAAGCTCCTACAATGAGCAGTTCTTC. Protein product: CASSSRTVSSYNEQFF.

This clonotype appeared many times. The V gene is TRBV28, the J gene TRBJ1-3; the match to TRBD1 covers 8 bases. This CDR3 is built from 14 residues. V lost 6 bases and J lost 2; bases outside the gene matches: 3. Germline-derived CDR1 and CDR2 are MDHEN and SYDVKM. CDR3 in amino acids: CASRSTGAGNTIYF. In nucleotides, the CDR3 is TGTGCCAGCAGGTCGACAGGGGCTGGAAACACCATATATTTT.

In its sample, this clonotype was seen many times. The chain employs TRBV6-1 and TRBJ1-2, with 7 bases identical to TRBD1. J lost 0 bases, V lost 4 bases, and 5 bases had no gene match. Germline CDR1 and CDR2: MNHNS and SASEGT. The length of the CDR3 is 15 residues. The CDR3 sequence: CASSVAGTANYGYTF. The CDR3 coding sequence is TGTGCCAGCAGTGTCGCGGGGACAGCTAACTATGGCTACACCTTC.

The chain is built from TRBV4-1 and TRBJ2-7, with 12 bases fitting TRBD2. The CDR3 is 15 residues long. Germline trimming cut 4 bases from V and 3 bases from J; bases unmatched to any gene: 4. CDR1 MGHRA and CDR2 YSYEKL come from the germline V gene. CDR3 coding DNA: TGCGCCAGCAGCCCCGGACTAGCGGGATTCTACGAGCAGTACTTC. This sequence encodes CASSPGLAGFYEQYF.

At least ten counts were recorded for this clonotype. This chain connects TRBV29-1 to TRBJ2-5, with 11 positions matching TRBD1. Trimming cost V 6 bases and J 4 bases; bases outside gene matches: 4. Germline assignment: CDR1 SQVTM and CDR2 ANQGSEA. The CDR3 has 13 residues. CDR3 nucleotides: TGCAGCGTAAGGACAGGGGGCGGAGAGACCCAGTACTTC. As protein: CSVRTGGGETQYF.

In this sample, this clonotype turned up many times. CDR3 coding DNA: TGCGCCAGCAGCACGGGACCGAACTACGAGCAGTACTTC. Translation gives CASSTGPNYEQYF. The chain links TRBV5-1 to TRBJ2-7; D might be TRBD1 or TRBD2, each matching 5 bases. The CDR3 consists of 13 residues. V was clipped by 4 bases and J by 3 bases, with 11 bases between them. The germline V gene encodes CDR1 SGHRS and CDR2 YFSETQ.

The rearrangement joins TRBV10-3 to TRBJ1-2; 8 nucleotides align to TRBD1. The trim removed 5 bases at V and 7 bases at J, leaving 9 bases unmatched. Germline V gives CDR1 ENHRY, CDR2 SYGVKD. This CDR3 has 14 amino acids. CDR3 coding DNA: TGTGCCATCAGTCTACAGGGGGGATCGACTGGCTACACCTTC. Its protein is CAISLQGGSTGYTF.

This clonotype has a count of ten or more. V and J are TRBV28 and TRBJ2-1, with no clear D. Trimming pared 4 bases from V and 4 bases from J, leaving 8 bases between. The CDR3 consists of 13 residues. The V gene's germline CDR1 is MDHEN and CDR2 SYDVKM. The CDR3 sequence is CASSSLNYNEQFF. The CDR3 DNA follows: TGTGCCAGCAGTTCGTTGAATTACAATGAGCAGTTCTTC.

This clonotype appeared many times. The chain has TRBV12-3 or TRBV12-4 and TRBJ2-7; D unclear. V was pared by 5 bases and J by 2 bases, with 22 bases between. The CDR3 has 17 residues. The CDR3 region is CASSHAATARKTYEQYF. In DNA form, the CDR3 reads TGTGCCAGCAGTCACGCAGCAACCGCGAGGAAGACCTACGAGCAGTACTTC.

This clonotype has a count of ten or more. This chain connects TRBV20-1 to TRBJ2-7; a possible D gene is TRBD2 (6 bases). CDR3 size: 15 residues. Trimming left V 5 bases short and J 3 bases short, with 20 bases between. Germline-derived CDR1 and CDR2 are DFQATT and SNEGSKA (reference sequence). CDR3 sequence: CSAGGDHLSIYEQYF. The CDR3, as DNA: TGCAGTGCTGGCGGGGACCACCTCTCCATCTACGAGCAGTACTTC.

At least ten counts were recorded for this clonotype. The junction and the germline gene differ at one end; a read error may be behind it. V is TRBV6-1 and J is TRBJ1-1; a weak D match, TRBD1 (5 bases). The CDR3 is made up of 13 amino acids. Per the germline V gene, CDR1 is MNHNS and CDR2 is SASEGT. CDR3 nucleotide sequence: TGCAACACGAGAAGACAGCAGAACACTGAAGCTTTCTTT. This gives the protein CNTRRQQNTEAFF.

There are many counts of this clonotype. V and J are TRBV15 and TRBJ2-4, with 7 bases matching TRBD1. V was pared by 3 bases and J by 8 bases, with 22 bases of the junction left unmatched. The CDR3 has 19 amino acids. The germline CDR1 and CDR2 sequences are LNHNV and YYDKDF (reference sequence). As DNA, the CDR3 is TGTGCCACCAGCAGGACCAAAACAAATCGGGACAGCCGTAGGTACATTCAGTACTTC. It encodes CATSRTKTNRDSRRYIQYF.

This clonotype was seen a few times. A read error may be the cause here, since a much bigger clone is one base away. The J gene is TRBJ2-3, the V gene TRBV6-1, with 10 bases fitting TRBD2. The CDR3 spans 16 residues. V gave up 6 bases and J gave up 5 bases; unmatched junction bases: 11. Germline V gene sequence: CDR1 MNHNS, CDR2 SASEGT. DNA of the CDR3: TGTGCCAGCAGAACCCGTCTAGCGGGAGCCGAAGATACGCAGTATTTT. It translates to CASRTRLAGAEDTQYF.

This clonotype was detected ten times or more. The chain joins TRBV7-3 to TRBJ2-3; 8 bases are a match to TRBD2. V shed 10 bases and J 0 bases; nucleotides not matched to a gene: 3. The length of the CDR3 is 13 residues. CDR1 is SGHTA, CDR2 FQGTGA, per germline. The CDR3 DNA is TGTGCCACCGCGGGGGGTAGCACAGATACGCAGTATTTT. Translating it yields CATAGGSTDTQYF.